Here is one T cell receptor (beta chain) with its context. Its antigen is unidentified. This entry is derived from a study of OX40 agonist ivuxolimab in advanced cancers. Regarding the study as a whole: Circulating CD4+ and CD8+ T cells showed clonal expansion by week 6 at 0.1 to 3.0 mg/kg.

V lost 0 bases and J 10 bases, leaving 10 bases between the germline ends. The CDR3 runs to 12 residues. Germline loops: CDR1 SQVTM, CDR2 ANQGSEA. Profiling relied on immunoSEQ multiplex PCR, and the TCRdb table lists in-frame clones only, not all of them. Of some 130,000 clones in the sample, less than 95% were seen once. This specimen consisted of CD4+ or CD8+ T cells sorted from blood, obtained in a trial of the OX40 agonist ivuxolimab. This TCR came from an adult with an advanced solid tumor such as melanoma, head and neck, liver or kidney cancer. The chain has TRBV29-1 and TRBJ2-1; no firm D call. CDR3 region: CSVEDLGREQFF. CDR3 nucleotide sequence: TGCAGCGTTGAAGATCTTGGCAGAGAGCAGTTCTTC.